These 11 T cell receptor beta chains came from one sample sequenced in a study of cytomegalovirus exposure and HLA in healthy donors. PCR was performed using 60 Vbeta and 13 Jbeta primers. Sequencing was performed with immunoSEQ multiplex PCR; in TCRdb, only in-frame clones are kept and a portion is missing. The table lists about 77,000 clones, roughly 80% of them singletons. Sample: PBMCs. These receptors originate from a man between 35 and 55 years old in good health and CMV-seronegative.

This sequence joins TRBV15 and TRBJ2-3; 15 bases map to TRBD2. With V trimmed by 3 bases and J by 4 bases, 11 bases remained unmatched. Per germline, CDR1 LNHNV and CDR2 YYDKDF (reference sequence). This CDR3 contains 19 residues. The CDR3 DNA reads TGTGCCACCAGCAGGCGGGGGGGGACTAGCGGGAGGAGTCCAGATACGCAGTATTTT. It is translated as CATSRRGGTSGRSPDTQYF.

CDR3 bases: TGTGCCAGCAGCCCGGAGCTTTACGAGCAGTACTTC. This gives the protein CASSPELYEQYF. J is TRBJ2-7 and V is TRBV7-8, with D unclear. The V end lost 5 bases, the J end lost 4 bases, and 9 bases lay between the germline ends. This CDR3 has 12 amino acids. Germline V gene sequence: CDR1 SGHVS, CDR2 FQNEAQ.

The rearrangement joins TRBV5-4 to TRBJ1-2; 7 bases line up with TRBD1. V gave up 7 bases and J gave up 5 bases; unmatched junction bases: 11. CDR3 length equals 14 residues. Per the germline V gene, CDR1 is SGHNT and CDR2 is YYREEE (reference sequence). The CDR3 spells CASGTKDREYGYTF. CDR3 bases: TGTGCCAGCGGCACCAAAGACAGGGAGTATGGCTACACCTTC.

V gene TRBV27 combines with J gene TRBJ2-7; no reliable D call. This CDR3 is 13 amino acids long. Trimming took off 2 bases at V and 3 bases at J, with 8 bases between the two ends. CDR1 and CDR2 from the germline V gene are MNHEY and SMNVEV (reference sequence). The CDR3 nucleotides read TGTGCCAGCAGTTTACTGTCAGGCTACGAGCAGTACTTC. Translating it yields CASSLLSGYEQYF.

J is TRBJ2-1 and V is TRBV27, with 7 bases identical to TRBD2. Trimming took 7 bases from V and 7 from J; bases not matched to a gene: 16. Germline CDR1 is MNHEY and CDR2 is SMNVEV (reference sequence). The CDR3 has 16 residues. The CDR3 DNA reads TGTGCCAGCACCCCTGAGCTTGGACTAGGGTGGAATGAGCAGTTCTTC. It yields the protein CASTPELGLGWNEQFF.

The chain has TRBV2 and TRBJ1-5, with no clear D. The CDR3 consists of 14 residues. V lost 6 bases and J lost 0, with 9 bases in between. Germline-derived CDR1 and CDR2 are SNHLY and FYNNEI. DNA of the CDR3: TGTGCCAGCAGAGAGACTTATAGCAATCAGCCCCAGCATTTT. Protein product: CASRETYSNQPQHF.

This clone was seen once. This chain links TRBV7-9 with TRBJ2-1; 15 positions agree with TRBD2. Germline CDR1 SEHNR, CDR2 FQNEAQ (reference sequence). J gave up 8 bases and V 4 bases, and 3 bases lay outside the gene matches. This CDR3 has 15 residues. CDR3 region: CASSSGLAGGDEQFF. CDR3 sequence (DNA): TGTGCCAGCAGCTCGGGACTAGCGGGAGGAGATGAGCAGTTCTTC.

V is TRBV29-1 and J is TRBJ2-1; D unclear. There are 14 residues in the CDR3. CDR1 SQVTM and CDR2 ANQGSEA come from the germline V gene. With 3 bases removed from V and 0 bases from J, the gap between germline ends came to 9 bases. CDR3 region: CSVESSHSYNEQFF. CDR3 nucleotides: TGCAGCGTTGAGTCCAGTCACTCCTACAATGAGCAGTTCTTC.

V gene TRBV27 combines with J gene TRBJ1-3; a weak D match, TRBD1 (6 bases). This CDR3 region has 15 residues. Between the trimmed V and J ends, which lost 4 bases and 0 bases, there was a span of 10 bases. Germline V gene sequence: CDR1 MNHEY, CDR2 SMNVEV (reference sequence). In DNA, the CDR3 is TGTGCCAGCAGTTCAAGGGGGGGCTCTGGAAACACCATATATTTT. Translation gives CASSSRGGSGNTIYF.

This sequence joins TRBV7-2 and TRBJ2-5; TRBD2 agrees at 8 bases. The CDR3 runs 16 residues. Unmatched junction bases numbered 9, after V lost 5 bases and J lost 1 base. The V gene's germline CDR1 is SGHTA and CDR2 FQGNSA. The CDR3 sequence is CASSARSTSGQETQYF. CDR3 sequence (DNA): TGTGCCAGCAGCGCAAGATCCACTAGCGGCCAAGAGACCCAGTACTTC.

The V gene is TRBV25-1, the J gene TRBJ1-2; D is uncertain. The CDR3 contains 15 residues. Germline values: CDR1 MGHDK, CDR2 SYGVNS. V was clipped by 1 base and J by 5 bases, with 14 bases between them. The CDR3 nucleotides read TGTGCCAGCAGTGAATCGAATAGGGAGAGGTATGGCTACACCTTC. The encoded protein is CASSESNRERYGYTF.